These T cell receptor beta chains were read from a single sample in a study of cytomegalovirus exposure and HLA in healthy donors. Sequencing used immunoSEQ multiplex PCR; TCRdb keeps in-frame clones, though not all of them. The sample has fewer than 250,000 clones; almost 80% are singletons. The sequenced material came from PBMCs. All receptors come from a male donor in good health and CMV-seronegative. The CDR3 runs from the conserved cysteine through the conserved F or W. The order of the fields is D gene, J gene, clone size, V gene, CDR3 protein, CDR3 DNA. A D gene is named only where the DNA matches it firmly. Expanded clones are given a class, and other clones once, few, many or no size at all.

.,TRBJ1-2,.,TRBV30,CAWSVLGGYGYTF,TGTGCCTGGAGTGTACTAGGGGGATACGGCTACACCTTC
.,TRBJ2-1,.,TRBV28,CASSLVEGWQFF,TGTGCCAGCAGTTTAGTAGAGGGATGGCAGTTCTTC
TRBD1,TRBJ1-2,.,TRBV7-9,CASSLGQGMFENYGYTF,TGTGCCAGCAGCTTAGGACAGGGTATGTTCGAGAACTATGGCTACACCTTC
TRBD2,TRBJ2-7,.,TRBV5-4,CATQWEGTYEQYF,TGTGCCACCCAGTGGGAGGGTACCTACGAGCAGTACTTC
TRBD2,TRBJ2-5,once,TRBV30,CAWSVPSGGAAPQETQYF,TGTGCCTGGAGTGTACCTAGCGGGGGGGCGGCCCCCCAAGAGACCCAGTACTTC
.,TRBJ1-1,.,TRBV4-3,CASSPVGDSPDTEAFF,TGCGCCAGCAGTCCCGTGGGGGACTCCCCTGACACTGAAGCTTTCTTT
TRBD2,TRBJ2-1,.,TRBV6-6,CASSYPGTSSNEQFF,TGTGCCAGCAGTTACCCCGGGACTAGTTCTAATGAGCAGTTCTTC
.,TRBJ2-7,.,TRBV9,CASSSSPLEQYF,TGTGCCAGCAGCTCTAGCCCCCTCGAGCAGTACTTC
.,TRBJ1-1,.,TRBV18,CASSRDWGQLNTEAFF,TGTGCCAGCTCACGCGATTGGGGCCAATTGAACACTGAAGCTTTCTTT
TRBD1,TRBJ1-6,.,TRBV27,CASNPGTAFPPLHF,TGTGCCAGCAACCCCGGGACAGCGTTTCCCCCCCTCCACTTT
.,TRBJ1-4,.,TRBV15,CATSRGSNEKLFF,TGTGCCACCAGCCGGGGTTCTAATGAAAAACTGTTTTTT
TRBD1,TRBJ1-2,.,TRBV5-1,CASSLALTGTNYGYTF,TGCGCCAGCAGCTTGGCCTTGACAGGGACCAACTATGGCTACACCTTC
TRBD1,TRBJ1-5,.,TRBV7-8,CASSRDRGGGNQPQHF,TGTGCCAGCAGCCGGGACAGGGGTGGCGGCAATCAGCCCCAGCATTTT
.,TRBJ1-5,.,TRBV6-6,CASSSPGMGNQPQHF,TGTGCCAGCAGTTCACCAGGGATGGGAAATCAGCCCCAGCATTTT
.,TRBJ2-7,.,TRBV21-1,CASVGRGETYEQYF,TGTGCCAGCGTGGGCAGGGGGGAAACCTACGAGCAGTACTTC
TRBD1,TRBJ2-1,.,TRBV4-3,CASSQASGQGANYNEQFF,TGCGCCAGCAGCCAAGCCTCGGGACAGGGGGCGAACTACAATGAGCAGTTCTTC
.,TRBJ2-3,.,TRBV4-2,CASIRPGTDTQYF,TGTGCCAGCATCAGGCCAGGCACAGATACGCAGTATTTT
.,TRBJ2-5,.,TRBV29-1,CSVGEAVGETQYF,TGCAGCGTCGGGGAGGCCGTGGGGGAGACCCAGTACTTC
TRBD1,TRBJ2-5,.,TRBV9,CASSVGTVQETQYF,TGTGCCAGCAGCGTCGGGACAGTACAAGAGACCCAGTACTTC
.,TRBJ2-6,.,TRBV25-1,CASSEDSWANVLTF,TGTGCCAGCAGTGAAGACAGTTGGGCCAACGTCCTGACTTTC
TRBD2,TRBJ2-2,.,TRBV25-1,CASSEVAGLSNTGELFF,TGTGCCAGCAGTGAAGTAGCGGGGCTAAGTAACACCGGGGAGCTGTTTTTT
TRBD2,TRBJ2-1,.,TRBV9,CASSVETSAVGEQFF,TGTGCCAGCAGCGTAGAGACTAGCGCGGTGGGTGAGCAGTTCTTC
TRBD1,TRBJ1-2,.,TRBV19,CASGTARGYTF,TGTGCCAGCGGGACAGCCCGTGGCTACACCTTC